These 10 T cell receptor beta chains originate from one sample sequenced in a study of T-cell reconstitution after alpha-beta-depleted transplantation in children. Unique molecular identifiers tagged the TCRbeta library. MiXCR, run by TCRdb on the PCR reads, gives a single entry per CDR3 protein. Here the sample spans 380,000 or so distinct CDR3 sequences, about 14% being singletons. Sequencing used PBMCs, obtained from the stem cell graft. These receptors were obtained from a human donor who donated a stem cell graft to a child with Fanconi anemia.

V usage is TRBV9 and J usage is TRBJ2-2, with D tentatively TRBD2 (6 bases). There are 17 residues in the CDR3. V was shortened by 0 bases and J by 7 bases, with 19 bases between the two germline ends. Germline V CDR1 and CDR2: SGDLS, YYNGEE. The CDR3 nucleotides are TGTGCCAGCAGCGTAGGCGTCGCGGGACCCGGGGGCGGGGAGCTGTTTTTT. Encoded protein: CASSVGVAGPGGGELFF.

This clonotype was seen more than once but under ten times. The chain carries TRBV7-2 and TRBJ2-1; 11 bases line up with TRBD2. The CDR3 extends over 13 amino acids. Germline V gene lookup returns CDR1 SGHTA and CDR2 FQGNSA. V was clipped by 5 bases and J by 10 bases; unmatched bases: 4. This CDR3 reads CASSTSGGYEQFF. In nucleotides, the CDR3 is TGTGCCAGCAGCACTAGCGGGGGATACGAGCAGTTCTTC.

This clonotype was counted a few times. The V and J genes are TRBV15 and TRBJ1-2; D uncertain. The CDR3 is 12 residues long. Trimming shortened V by 5 bases and J by 5 bases, and 9 bases separated the two germline ends. Germline CDR1 is LNHNV and CDR2 is YYDKDF (reference sequence). The CDR3 DNA sequence: TGTGCCACCAGCCGTGGACGGTATGGCTACACCTTC. Translated, it gives CATSRGRYGYTF.

The rearrangement links TRBV7-2 to TRBJ1-2; D is unclear. This CDR3 contains 17 residues. The V gene's germline CDR1 is SGHTA and CDR2 FQGNSA. Trimming shortened V by 3 bases and J by 5 bases, and 22 bases separated the two germline ends. Written as DNA, the CDR3 is TGTGCCAGCAGCTTTCTGGGCGCTACTTCGTACGTTTATGGCTACACCTTC. It yields the protein CASSFLGATSYVYGYTF.

This clonotype was found a few times. V gene TRBV9 combines with J gene TRBJ2-3, with unresolved D. Trimming shortened V by 0 bases and J by 3 bases, and 8 bases separated the two germline ends. The germline V gene has CDR1 SGDLS and CDR2 YYNGEE. The CDR3 loop spans 14 amino acids. The DNA of the CDR3 is TGTGCCAGCAGCGTAGCAAGTGGGACAGATACGCAGTATTTT. Residues: CASSVASGTDTQYF.

The chain has TRBV28 and TRBJ1-5; D remains ambiguous. Trimming removed 5 bases from V and 0 bases from J, with 11 bases in between. The CDR3 covers 15 residues. The germline V gene encodes CDR1 MDHEN and CDR2 SYDVKM. The CDR3 bases are TGTGCCAGCAGTGAACCGGGCAATAGCAATCAGCCCCAGCATTTT. The encoded protein is CASSEPGNSNQPQHF. The entire variable domain, with the rest obtained from reference TRBV28 and TRBJ1-5, is as follows: DVKVTQSSRYLVKRTGEKVFLECVQDMDHENMFWYRQDPGLGLRLIYFSYDVKMKEKGDIPEGYSVSREKKERFSLILESASTNQTSMYLCASSEPGNSNQPQHFGDGTRLSIL.

This clonotype was counted between two and nine times. This chain joins TRBV29-1 and TRBJ2-5; D gene unclear. Trimming took off 6 bases at V and 3 bases at J, with 8 bases between the two ends. The germline CDR1 and CDR2 sequences are SQVTM and ANQGSEA. This CDR3 has 11 amino acids. In nucleotides, the CDR3 is TGCAGCGTATTAGCTAAAGAGACCCAGTACTTC. Its translation: CSVLAKETQYF.

This clonotype was picked up many times. The chain uses TRBV7-9 and TRBJ2-1; 10 positions match TRBD2. V lost 5 bases to trimming and J lost 6 bases; unmatched junction nucleotides: 13. Germline values: CDR1 SEHNR, CDR2 FQNEAQ (reference sequence). The CDR3 has 17 residues. In DNA, the CDR3 is TGTGCCAGCAGCCCTAACCCACTAGCGGGACCACTCAATGAGCAGTTCTTC. The encoded protein is CASSPNPLAGPLNEQFF.

Points on this clonotype: A much larger clone lies one base from this, so it may be a read error. This chain uses TRBV3-1 with TRBJ2-2, with no clear D. The CDR3 is made up of 13 amino acids. Germline V gene sequence: CDR1 LGHDT, CDR2 YNNKEL (reference sequence). The CDR3 reads CASSQYNTRELFF. CDR3 coding DNA: TGTGCCAGCAGCCAATATAACACCAGGGAGCTGTTTTTT. Complete variable domain (other parts from reference TRBV3-1 and TRBJ2-2): DTAVSQTPKYLVTQMGNDKSIKCEQNLGHDTMYWYKQDSKKFLKIMFSYNNKELIINETVPNRFSPKSPDKAHLNLHINSLELGDSAVYFCASSQYNTRELFFGEGSRLTVL.

V and J are TRBV20-1 and TRBJ1-4; 7 bases line up with TRBD1. J lost 8 bases, V lost 5 bases, and 8 bases had no gene match. Germline V gene data show CDR1 as DFQATT and CDR2 as SNEGSKA (reference sequence). The CDR3 totals 13 residues. The CDR3 spells CSALGGPGEKLFF. Written as DNA, the CDR3 is TGCAGTGCTTTAGGGGGCCCGGGAGAAAAACTGTTTTTT.